The clone carrying this T cell receptor beta chain was counted only a few times. Antigen specificity is unknown. This CDR3 region has 14 residues. Between the trimmed V and J ends, which lost 3 bases and 2 bases, there was a span of 11 bases. In germline, CDR1 is MDHEN, CDR2 SYDVKM. This specimen belongs to a study of a mutant IDH1 vaccine in newly diagnosed glioma. Profiling relied on immunoSEQ multiplex PCR, and the TCRdb table lists in-frame clones only, not all of them. Of some 120,000 clones listed, around three quarters were seen once; the top ten hold 5% to 7%. Time point meaning: week 11, during vaccination. Topical imiquimod accompanied each vaccine dose, which consisted of 300 ug of mutant IDH1 20-mer peptide.

The material sequenced was PBMCs, taken from a glioma patient whose treatment included an IDH1 peptide vaccine. This rearrangement joins TRBV28 to TRBJ2-7; D is unresolved. This TCR was recovered from a man between 35 and 55 years old with glioma. The CDR3 loop is CASSLGRLAYEQYF. CDR3 nucleotides: TGTGCCAGCAGTTTGGGAAGATTGGCCTACGAGCAGTACTTC. The full variable domain, completed using reference TRBV28 and TRBJ2-7, is DVKVTQSSRYLVKRTGEKVFLECVQDMDHENMFWYRQDPGLGLRLIYFSYDVKMKEKGDIPEGYSVSREKKERFSLILESASTNQTSMYLCASSLGRLAYEQYFGPGTRLTVT.